This entry concerns a single TCR beta chain. Its binding antigen is unknown. No base-level quality is on record; no much larger clone is a single base apart. High-throughput TCR beta sequencing profiled peripheral blood CD8+ and CD4+ T cells from healthy donors, Susac syndrome patients and multiple sclerosis patients. Healthy donors were included as age- and sex-matched controls. CD8+ TEMRA cells were enriched by FACS, while bulk CD8+ and CD4+ T cells were purified by magnetic negative isolation. Blood was drawn into EDTA tubes, processed within 24 hours, and PBMCs were isolated by density gradient centrifugation. PBMCs destined for TCR sequencing were cryopreserved in liquid nitrogen and later thawed in a 37 °C water bath. The sorted or isolated CD4+, CD8+ and CD8+ TEMRA cells had a purity of 90% or higher. RNA was extracted using the RNeasy kit, and roughly 0.5 to 1 microgram was reverse transcribed with random hexamers. The immunoSEQ multiplex PCR assay, covering 54 Vbeta and 13 Jbeta segments, was used to amplify TCR beta CDR3 regions. To correct PCR amplification bias, a synthetic template baseline was used for both primer optimization and computational correction. The original methods were these. Only productive sequences were kept, with reads annotated to V, D and J genes according to IMGT and analyzed in immunoSEQ Analyzer. Clonality was computed as one minus Shannon entropy normalized by log2 of the number of productive unique sequences. For each patient and control, public and private clones were evaluated within the 100 most prevalent clones. A clone was defined as Susac-specific if it was absent from the healthy and MS cohorts, from 1052 published viral clones and from other ImmuneACCESS disease sequences. In-frame beta chains were kept once TCRdb had trimmed the public reads at Q25 with fastp and called clones with MiXCR. Each record represents a unique CDR3 protein, reported with the most common genes and DNA among its rows. TCRdb's processing, not the study's, gives the V and J calls here. The sample table shows about 200,000 distinct CDR3 sequences, and 85% to 95% are seen once. The ten largest clones capture about 0.095% of the sample.

This sample is part of a study of CD8 T cells in Susac syndrome (dated by TCRdb to between 2017 and 2020). Regarding the complete study: Repertoire sequencing was used to test whether CD8+ T cell activation and differentiation in Susac syndrome was antigen driven.

From cysteine to phenylalanine, the CDR3 is 14 amino acids long. The only DNA kept is the CDR3, 42 bases in frame from the first base. CDR1 is given as MNHEY and CDR2 as SMNVEV, both from the germline V gene (reference sequence). V is shortened by 2 bases, J by 4 bases, and the region joining them spans 10 bases. Findings and caveats that apply to the study as a whole: The TCR sequencing and HLA analysis was acknowledged to have included a relatively small number of individuals.

This receptor was taken from a human donor in good health. Sequenced input: CD4+ T cells from PBMCs. The chain is made from TRBV27 and TRBJ2-3; the D region possibly corresponds to TRBD1 (5 bases align). The nucleotide sequence reads TGTGCCAGCAGTTTAGGGGCAGCTCCAGATACGCAGTATTTT. Its amino acids are CASSLGAAPDTQYF.